The clone carrying this T cell receptor (beta chain) was recorded at least ten times. Antigen: not known. The data were obtained in a study of T cells in Graves' hyperthyroidism and ophthalmopathy. Losses at the gene ends were 8 bases for V and 6 bases for J; bases not matched to a gene: 8. CDR1 and CDR2 (germline): DFQATT, SNEGSKA (reference sequence). CDR3 size: 13 residues. Notes on the study in general: Most thyroid clonotypes that were expanded above 0.001 also turned up in blood.

Amplification of TCR beta CDR3 regions used RNA as the template. With the HTBI primer set, the TCR CDR3 went through a first round of RT-PCR. TCRdb processed the multiplex PCR reads anew with MiXCR; each CDR3 protein has one entry. The sample yields under 350,000 distinct CDR3 sequences, approximately 22% seen once. Those with hyperthyroidism were 18 to 65 years old, newly diagnosed, and ill for under 2 months. Reasons for excluding patients were uncontrolled infection, other autoimmune disease, pregnancy or lactation. The sequence was obtained from a woman between 45 and 65 years old with Graves' hyperthyroidism. The rearrangement uses TRBV20-1 and TRBJ2-7; the match to TRBD2 covers 12 bases. Sequenced sample: blood. The CDR3 DNA is TGCAGTTCACGACTAGCGGGAGAGGGCGAGCAGTACTTC. This translates into CSSRLAGEGEQYF.